Listed below are T cell receptor beta chains from one sample, sequenced in a study of Ad26.COV2.S vaccination and SARS-CoV-2 variants. Clones were read by immunoSEQ multiplex PCR, and TCRdb kept only the in-frame ones, dropping some. The sample carries 350,000 to 550,000 clones, roughly 87% recorded once. This specimen consisted of peripheral blood, obtained in a trial of Ad26.COV2.S vaccine versus placebo. The receptors shown here come from a person between 18 and 59 years old who received the Ad26.COV2.S COVID-19 vaccine or a placebo. Both conserved end residues are part of each CDR3. A D gene is named only where the DNA matches it firmly. Expanded clones get a size class; other rows say once, few or many, or leave the size out.

TRBV28	NA	NA	TRBJ2-1	TGTGCCAGCAGTCTAGGGACCCTACTTGGTGAGCAGTTCTTC	CASSLGTLLGEQFF
TRBV14	NA	TRBD2	TRBJ2-1	TGTGCCAGCAGCCAAGAGGGACTAGCCTACAATGAGCAGTTCTTC	CASSQEGLAYNEQFF
TRBV9	NA	TRBD2	TRBJ2-5	TGTGCCAGCAGCGTAAGGCCCAGCGGGAGCCAAGAGACCCAGTACTTC	CASSVRPSGSQETQYF
TRBV3-1/TRBV3-2	NA	NA	TRBJ2-1	TGTGCCAGCAGCCCCCAGACCGGCTCCTACAATGAGCAGTTCTTC	CASSPQTGSYNEQFF
TRBV19	NA	NA	TRBJ2-2	TGTGCCAGCCACTCAGGATCCTCAACCGGGGAGCTGTTTTTT	CASHSGSSTGELFF
TRBV28	NA	NA	TRBJ2-5	TGTGCCAGCAGCCGGGGGGAGACCCAGTACTTC	CASSRGETQYF
TRBV3-1/TRBV3-2	NA	NA	TRBJ2-5	TGTGCCAGCAGCCAAGACTCCCTCCGCGGCTTCCAAGAGACCCAGTACTTC	CASSQDSLRGFQETQYF
TRBV5-1	NA	TRBD2	TRBJ2-2	TGCGCCAGCAGCTGGGCGACTAGCGGGAGGGGAACCGGGGAGCTGTTTTTT	CASSWATSGRGTGELFF
TRBV27	NA	NA	TRBJ2-3	TGTGCCAGCAGTCCCACACCCTTGGGGGGCACAGATACGCAGTATTTT	CASSPTPLGGTDTQYF
TRBV2	NA	TRBD1	TRBJ1-1	TGTGCCAGCAGTGTGTCGACCCATTGGGAGAGGGGGCGGACTGAAGCTTTCTTT	CASSVSTHWERGRTEAFF
TRBV2	NA	NA	TRBJ2-7	TGTGCCAGCAGTTTCCCAGGGGCCTACGAGCAGTACTTC	CASSFPGAYEQYF
TRBV10-3	NA	NA	TRBJ2-6	TGTGCCATCAGTGAGCCCGGCTCTGGGGCCAACGTCCTGACTTTC	CAISEPGSGANVLTF
TRBV7-9	NA	NA	TRBJ2-5	TGTGCCAGCAGCTACCGGACGGGCCAAGAGACCCAGTACTTC	CASSYRTGQETQYF
TRBV7-2	once	NA	TRBJ2-4	TGTGCCAGCAGCCCAAGGTTGGGGGGCAAAAACATTCAGTACTTC	CASSPRLGGKNIQYF
TRBV11-2	NA	TRBD1	TRBJ1-1	TGTGCCAGCAGCTCATTCCAGGGGGGGACTGAAGCTTTCTTT	CASSSFQGGTEAFF
TRBV7-9	few	NA	TRBJ1-2	TGTGCCAGCAGCCCCTCGGGGGGTGGAGGAAATGGCTACACCTTC	CASSPSGGGGNGYTF
TRBV30	NA	NA	TRBJ2-7	TGTGCCTGGTCCTCGACAGTGAGCTCCTACGAGCAGTACTTC	CAWSSTVSSYEQYF
TRBV11-3	NA	NA	TRBJ2-1	TGTGCCAGCAGCTCGCAACCAGCGGGGACATACAATGAGCAGTTCTTC	CASSSQPAGTYNEQFF
TRBV5-1	NA	TRBD1	TRBJ2-2	TGCGCCAGCACCATAGGGGGCGCGAACACCGGGGAGCTGTTTTTT	CASTIGGANTGELFF
TRBV10-1	NA	NA	TRBJ1-6	TGCGCCAGCAGTGAGTCTAGGGGTTATAATTCACCCCTCCACTTT	CASSESRGYNSPLHF
TRBV9	NA	NA	TRBJ1-3	TGTGCCAGCAGCCTAATTGGCTCTGGAAACACCATATATTTT	CASSLIGSGNTIYF
TRBV19	NA	NA	TRBJ1-2	TGTGCCACCAATCGCCGGGGCGCCGACTATGGCTACACCTTC	CATNRRGADYGYTF
TRBV30	NA	NA	TRBJ1-3	TGTGCCTGGACCGAAAGACGGGGTGGGGACAAAAACACCATATATTTT	CAWTERRGGDKNTIYF
TRBV7-3	NA	NA	TRBJ2-1	TGTGCCAGCAGCTTAGGCAACTACAATGAGCAGTTCTTC	CASSLGNYNEQFF
TRBV2	once	NA	TRBJ1-2	TGTGCCAGCAGTGTTGAGCCGGGGCTTAACTATGGCTACACCTTC	CASSVEPGLNYGYTF
TRBV2	few	NA	TRBJ2-2	TGTGCCAGCACCGAGCTCGGGGCCCGGACCGGGGAGCTGTTTTTT	CASTELGARTGELFF
TRBV2	NA	NA	TRBJ2-1	TGTGCCAGCAGTGAGGGACGGAATGAGCAGTTCTTC	CASSEGRNEQFF
TRBV4-3	NA	NA	TRBJ1-5	TGCGCCAGCAGCCAAGAGACAGTTCGCGTGCCCCAGCATTTT	CASSQETVRVPQHF
TRBV4-1	NA	NA	TRBJ2-5	TGCGCCAGCAGCGGCAGGGGTGAGACCCAGTACTTC	CASSGRGETQYF
TRBV6-1	NA	NA	TRBJ2-7	TGTGCCAGCAGTGAATATGGGGGCGGGGCCTGGGGAACCTACGAGCAGTACTTC	CASSEYGGGAWGTYEQYF
TRBV24-1	NA	TRBD2	TRBJ2-5	TGTGCCACCAGTGATCCAGGACTAGCGGATCAAGAGACCCAGTACTTC	CATSDPGLADQETQYF
TRBV7-2	NA	NA	TRBJ1-5	TGTGCCAGCAGCTTATTTGGGACAAACAATCAGCCCCAGCATTTT	CASSLFGTNNQPQHF
TRBV9	NA	NA	TRBJ1-5	TGTGCCAGCAGCGCCGGGCCAGGGGTTAATCAGCCCCAGCATTTT	CASSAGPGVNQPQHF
TRBV3-1/TRBV3-2	NA	NA	TRBJ1-6	TGTGCCAGCAGCCAATCTGGGAATTCACCCCTCCACTTT	CASSQSGNSPLHF
TRBV7-8	NA	NA	TRBJ2-1	TGTGCCAGCTCCCCCGCCCGGGCCTCTTATCATGAGCAGTTCTTC	CASSPARASYHEQFF
TRBV5-1	once	TRBD1	TRBJ2-3	TGCGCCAGCAGCTTGAGGGACAGCTTCACAGATACGCAGTATTTT	CASSLRDSFTDTQYF
TRBV21-1	NA	NA	TRBJ2-1	TGTGCCAGCAGCTCCCGTACCCTAGCGGGAGAGAGTCCCTACAATGAGCAGTTCTTC	CASSSRTLAGESPYNEQFF
TRBV5-1	once	TRBD1	TRBJ1-3	TGCGCCAGCAGCCCCGACAGGGGGCTTGGAAACACCATATATTTT	CASSPDRGLGNTIYF
TRBV5-1	once	NA	TRBJ1-1	TGCGCCAGCAGCTTGGAAATAACAGGGACTGAAGCTTTCTTT	CASSLEITGTEAFF
TRBV5-1	NA	NA	TRBJ1-2	TGCGCCAGCAGCTTGGATACGGCCGTCTATGGCTACACCTTC	CASSLDTAVYGYTF
TRBV3-1/TRBV3-2	NA	NA	TRBJ2-7	TGTGCCAGCAGCCACTGGGACCGACACTACGAGCAGTACTTC	CASSHWDRHYEQYF
TRBV29-1	NA	NA	TRBJ1-1	TGCAGCGTTGAAAAATTGGGGCAAACTTTCTTT	CSVEKLGQTFF
TRBV29-1	NA	NA	TRBJ2-3	TGCAGCGTTCCTCCGGGTACAGGGCCGCAGTATTTT	CSVPPGTGPQYF
TRBV4-1	NA	TRBD1	TRBJ2-5	TGCGCCAGCAGCCACTTTCACAGGGGTCTAGCAGAGACCCAGTACTTC	CASSHFHRGLAETQYF
TRBV7-3	NA	NA	TRBJ2-1	TGTGCCAGCAGCTTCCTGGGGAGCAATGAGCAGTTCTTC	CASSFLGSNEQFF
TRBV28	NA	NA	TRBJ1-2	TGTGCCAGCAGTCCTAACGACGACAGGAGCTACTATGGCTACACCTTC	CASSPNDDRSYYGYTF
TRBV7-2	NA	NA	TRBJ1-2	TGTGCCAGCAGCTTAGAAGGGTTTAACTATGGCTACACCTTC	CASSLEGFNYGYTF
TRBV11-3	NA	TRBD2	TRBJ2-1	TGTGCCAGCAGCTTAGTAGCGGGAAGTCTCTACAATGAGCAGTTCTTC	CASSLVAGSLYNEQFF
TRBV9	NA	NA	TRBJ2-7	TGTGCCAGCAGCGTAGGCTCGGGCAACGAGCAGTACTTC	CASSVGSGNEQYF
TRBV9	once	NA	TRBJ1-4	TGTGCCAGCAGCCTATATCAGGGGAAGGGTGAAAAACTGTTTTTT	CASSLYQGKGEKLFF
TRBV7-2	NA	TRBD2	TRBJ2-1	TGTGCCAGCAGCTTAACTCCGGGGGGGCCGAAAGAGCAGTTCTTC	CASSLTPGGPKEQFF